One T cell receptor (beta chain) is described in this entry. As yet, its antigen is unknown. These data come from a study of T cells in localized non-small cell lung cancer. Data came from immunoSEQ multiplex PCR; TCRdb stores just in-frame clones and leaves some out. Of around 10,000 clones in the sample, around 30% were seen once. CDR3 length equals 14 residues. The germline CDR1 and CDR2 sequences are KGHSY and FQNENV. With V trimmed by 4 bases and J by 8 bases, 8 bases remained unmatched. Broader study findings: The greatest T cell clonality was found in uninvolved adjacent lung (higher than in tumor). A median of roughly 57 clones ranked among the top 100 in tumor appeared in adjacent lung.

The TCR sequence derives from a man aged 40 to 75 with stage I lung adenocarcinoma. The chain combines TRBV16 with TRBJ2-3, with TRBD2 identical over 8 bases. This specimen was lung tumor tissue, taken before any cancer treatment. CDR3 sequence: CASSPDRSGGTQYF. CDR3 sequence (DNA): TGTGCCAGCAGCCCCGACAGGAGCGGGGGTACGCAGTATTTT.